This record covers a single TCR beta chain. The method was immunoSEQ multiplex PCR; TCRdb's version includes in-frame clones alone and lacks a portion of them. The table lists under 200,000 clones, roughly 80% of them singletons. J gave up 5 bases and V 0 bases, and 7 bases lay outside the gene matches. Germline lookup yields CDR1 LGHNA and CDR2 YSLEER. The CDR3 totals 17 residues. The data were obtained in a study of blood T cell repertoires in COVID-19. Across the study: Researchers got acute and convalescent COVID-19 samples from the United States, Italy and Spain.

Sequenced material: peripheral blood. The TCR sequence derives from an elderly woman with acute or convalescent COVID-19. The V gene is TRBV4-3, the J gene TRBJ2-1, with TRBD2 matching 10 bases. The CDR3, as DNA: TGCGCCAGCAGCCAAGAGGGAGCGGGGGGGCCCCACAATGAGCAGTTCTTC. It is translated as CASSQEGAGGPHNEQFF.